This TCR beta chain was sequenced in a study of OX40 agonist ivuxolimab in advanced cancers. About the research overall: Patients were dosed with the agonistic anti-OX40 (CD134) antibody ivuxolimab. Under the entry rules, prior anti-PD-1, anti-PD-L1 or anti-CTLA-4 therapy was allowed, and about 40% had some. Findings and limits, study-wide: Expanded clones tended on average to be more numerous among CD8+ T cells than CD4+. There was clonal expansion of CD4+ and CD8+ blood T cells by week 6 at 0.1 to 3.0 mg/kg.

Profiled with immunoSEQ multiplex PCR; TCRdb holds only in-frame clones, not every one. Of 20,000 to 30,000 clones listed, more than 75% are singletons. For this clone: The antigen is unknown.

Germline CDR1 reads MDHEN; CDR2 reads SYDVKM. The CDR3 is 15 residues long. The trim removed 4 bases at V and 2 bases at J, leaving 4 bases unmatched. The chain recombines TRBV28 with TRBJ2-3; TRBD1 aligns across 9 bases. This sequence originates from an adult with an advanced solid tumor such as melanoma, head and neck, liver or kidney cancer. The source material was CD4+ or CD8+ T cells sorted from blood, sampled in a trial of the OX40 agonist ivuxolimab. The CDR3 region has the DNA TGTGCCAGCAGTTGGGGGACAGGGAACACAGATACGCAGTATTTT. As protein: CASSWGTGNTDTQYF.